This T cell receptor beta chain was captured in a study of blood T cells in healthy people across ages. The CDR3 spans 14 residues. V lost 4 bases and J lost 0, with 11 bases in between. Germline CDR1 and CDR2: SGDLS and YYNGEE. This clonotype was detected a few times. The authors ran a second PCR of 7 to 11 cycles using a sample-barcoded 5' primer and a J-beta primer mix. A single record per CDR3 protein comes from TCRdb applying MiXCR to the 5' RACE reads. The table lists some 930,000 distinct CDR3 sequences, under 35% of them singletons. This sample also belongs to another study, concerning T cells of mothers and their children. That source adds: The entire RNA extract went into cDNA synthesis at approximately 1.6 ug per 15 ul.

The V gene is TRBV9, the J gene TRBJ2-7; the D is unclear. Sequenced input: blood. The clonotype comes from a woman aged 40 to 49 in good health. CDR3 coding DNA: TGTGCCAGCAGCTCACGCAGGAGCTCCTACGAGCAGTACTTC. As protein: CASSSRRSSYEQYF.